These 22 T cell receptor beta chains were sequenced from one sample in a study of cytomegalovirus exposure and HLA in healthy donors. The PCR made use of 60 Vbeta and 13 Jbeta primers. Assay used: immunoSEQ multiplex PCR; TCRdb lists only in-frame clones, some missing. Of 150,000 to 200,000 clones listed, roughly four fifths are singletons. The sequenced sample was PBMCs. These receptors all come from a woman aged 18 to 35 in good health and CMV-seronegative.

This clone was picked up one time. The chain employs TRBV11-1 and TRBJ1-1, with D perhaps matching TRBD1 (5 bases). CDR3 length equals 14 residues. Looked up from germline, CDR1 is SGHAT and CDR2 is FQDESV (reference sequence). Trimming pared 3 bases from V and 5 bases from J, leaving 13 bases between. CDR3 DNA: TGTGCCAGCAGCTTTTCAGGGTCCGGTACTGAAGCTTTCTTT. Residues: CASSFSGSGTEAFF.

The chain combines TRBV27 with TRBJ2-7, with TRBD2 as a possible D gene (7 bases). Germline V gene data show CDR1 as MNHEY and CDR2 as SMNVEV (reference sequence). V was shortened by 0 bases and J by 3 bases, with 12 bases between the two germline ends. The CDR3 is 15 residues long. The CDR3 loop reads CASSLSRGGRYEQYF. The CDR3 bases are TGTGCCAGCAGTTTATCGAGGGGGGGCCGCTACGAGCAGTACTTC.

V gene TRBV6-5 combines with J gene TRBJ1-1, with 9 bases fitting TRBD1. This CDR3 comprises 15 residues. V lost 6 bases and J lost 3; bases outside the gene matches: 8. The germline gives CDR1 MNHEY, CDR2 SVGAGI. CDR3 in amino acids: CASRVQGARDTEAFF. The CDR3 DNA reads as TGTGCCAGCAGGGTACAGGGGGCGCGGGACACTGAAGCTTTCTTT.

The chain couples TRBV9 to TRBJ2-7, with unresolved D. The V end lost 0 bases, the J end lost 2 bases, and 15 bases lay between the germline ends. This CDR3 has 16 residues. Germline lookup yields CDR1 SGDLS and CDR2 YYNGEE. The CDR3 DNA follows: TGTGCCAGCAGCGTAGCTACTGGTACAGCTACCTACGAGCAGTACTTC. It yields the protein CASSVATGTATYEQYF.

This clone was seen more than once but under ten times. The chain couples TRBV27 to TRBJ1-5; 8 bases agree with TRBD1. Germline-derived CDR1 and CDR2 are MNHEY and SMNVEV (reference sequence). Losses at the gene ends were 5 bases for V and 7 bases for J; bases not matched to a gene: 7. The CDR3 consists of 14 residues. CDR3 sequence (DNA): TGTGCCAGCAGTCTAGGACAGGGAAGGCAGCCCCAGCATTTT. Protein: CASSLGQGRQPQHF.

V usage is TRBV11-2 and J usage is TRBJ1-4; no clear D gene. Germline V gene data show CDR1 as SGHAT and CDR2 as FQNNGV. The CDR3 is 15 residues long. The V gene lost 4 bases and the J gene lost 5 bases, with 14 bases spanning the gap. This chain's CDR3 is CASSSEIVANEKLFF. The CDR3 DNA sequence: TGTGCCAGCAGCTCCGAAATAGTTGCAAATGAAAAACTGTTTTTT.

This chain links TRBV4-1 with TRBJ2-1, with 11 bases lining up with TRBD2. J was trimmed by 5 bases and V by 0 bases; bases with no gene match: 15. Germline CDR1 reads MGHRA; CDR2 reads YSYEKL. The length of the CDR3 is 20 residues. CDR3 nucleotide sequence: TGCGCCAGCAGCCAAGATGGGCTAGCGGGGGGTTTGGGGATAAACAATGAGCAGTTCTTC. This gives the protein CASSQDGLAGGLGINNEQFF.

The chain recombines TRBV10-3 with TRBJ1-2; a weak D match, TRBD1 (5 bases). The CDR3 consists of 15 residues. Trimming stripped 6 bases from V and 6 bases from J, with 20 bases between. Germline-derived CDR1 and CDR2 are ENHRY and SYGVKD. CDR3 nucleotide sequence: TGTGCCATCAGAGCTACAGGCGGGGTTATTGATGGCTACACCTTC. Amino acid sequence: CAIRATGGVIDGYTF.

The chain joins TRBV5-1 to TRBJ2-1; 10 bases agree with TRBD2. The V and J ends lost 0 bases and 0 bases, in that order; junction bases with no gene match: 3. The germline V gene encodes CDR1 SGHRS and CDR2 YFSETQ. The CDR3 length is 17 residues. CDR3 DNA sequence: TGCGCCAGCAGCTTGGAGTCTAGCGGGGGCTCCTACAATGAGCAGTTCTTC. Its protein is CASSLESSGGSYNEQFF.

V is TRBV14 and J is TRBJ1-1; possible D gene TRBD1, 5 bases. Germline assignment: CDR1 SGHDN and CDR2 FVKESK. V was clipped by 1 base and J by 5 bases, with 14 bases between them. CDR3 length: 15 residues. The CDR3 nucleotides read TGTGCCAGCAGCCAAGTGGAAGGGAGGGGTACTGAAGCTTTCTTT. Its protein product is CASSQVEGRGTEAFF. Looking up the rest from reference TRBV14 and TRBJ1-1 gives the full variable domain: EAGVTQFPSHSVIEKGQTVTLRCDPISGHDNLYWYRRVMGKEIKFLLHFVKESKQDESGMPNNRFLAERTGGTYSTLKVQPAELEDSGVYFCASSQVEGRGTEAFFGQGTRLTVV.

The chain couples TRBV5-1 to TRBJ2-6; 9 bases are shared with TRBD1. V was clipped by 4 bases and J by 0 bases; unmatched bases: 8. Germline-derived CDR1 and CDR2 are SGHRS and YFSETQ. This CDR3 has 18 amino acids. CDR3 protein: CASSPRQGGASGANVLTF. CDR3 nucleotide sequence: TGCGCCAGCAGCCCCAGACAGGGGGGCGCCTCTGGGGCCAACGTCCTGACTTTC.

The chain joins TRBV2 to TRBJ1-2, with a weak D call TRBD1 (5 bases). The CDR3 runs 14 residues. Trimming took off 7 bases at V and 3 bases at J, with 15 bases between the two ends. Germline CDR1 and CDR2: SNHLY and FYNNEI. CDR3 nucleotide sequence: TGTGCCAGCACCCTCAGCACAGGAGACTATGGCTACACCTTC. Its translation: CASTLSTGDYGYTF.

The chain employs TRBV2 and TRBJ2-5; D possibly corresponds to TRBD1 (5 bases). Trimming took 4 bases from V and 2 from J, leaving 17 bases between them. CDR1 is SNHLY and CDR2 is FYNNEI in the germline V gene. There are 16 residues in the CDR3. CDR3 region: CASSGEGEPPQETQYF. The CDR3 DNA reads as TGTGCCAGCAGTGGGGAAGGGGAACCACCTCAAGAGACCCAGTACTTC.

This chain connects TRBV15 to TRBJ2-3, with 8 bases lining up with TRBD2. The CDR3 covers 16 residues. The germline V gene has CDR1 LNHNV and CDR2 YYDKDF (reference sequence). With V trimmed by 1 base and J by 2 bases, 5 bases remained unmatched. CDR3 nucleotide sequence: TGTGCCACCAGCAGAGGAACTAGCGGACTCACAGATACGCAGTATTTT. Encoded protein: CATSRGTSGLTDTQYF.

CDR3 in amino acids: CASSPVAENTEAFF. DNA of the CDR3: TGTGCCAGCAGCCCAGTGGCTGAAAACACTGAAGCTTTCTTT. V gene TRBV7-9 combines with J gene TRBJ1-1; D call uncertain. The CDR3 spans 14 residues. Trimming removed 5 bases from V and 2 bases from J, with 12 bases in between. Per the germline V gene, CDR1 is SEHNR and CDR2 is FQNEAQ (reference sequence).

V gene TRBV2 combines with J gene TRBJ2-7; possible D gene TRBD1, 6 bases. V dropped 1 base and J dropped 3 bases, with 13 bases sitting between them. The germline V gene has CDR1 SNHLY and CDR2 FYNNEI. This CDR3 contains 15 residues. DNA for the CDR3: TGTGCCAGCAGTGAAGACCGGGACAACTACTACGAGCAGTACTTC. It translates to CASSEDRDNYYEQYF.

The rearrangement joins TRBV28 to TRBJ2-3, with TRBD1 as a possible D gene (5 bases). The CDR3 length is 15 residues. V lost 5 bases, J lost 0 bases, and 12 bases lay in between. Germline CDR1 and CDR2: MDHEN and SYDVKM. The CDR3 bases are TGTGCCAGCAGTCGGCGACAGACTAGCACAGATACGCAGTATTTT. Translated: CASSRRQTSTDTQYF. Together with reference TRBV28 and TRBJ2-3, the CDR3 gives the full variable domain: DVKVTQSSRYLVKRTGEKVFLECVQDMDHENMFWYRQDPGLGLRLIYFSYDVKMKEKGDIPEGYSVSREKKERFSLILESASTNQTSMYLCASSRRQTSTDTQYFGPGTRLTVL.

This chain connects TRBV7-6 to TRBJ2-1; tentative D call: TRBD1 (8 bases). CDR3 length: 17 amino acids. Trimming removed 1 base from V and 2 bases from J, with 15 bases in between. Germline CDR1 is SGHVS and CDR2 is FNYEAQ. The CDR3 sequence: CASSLGYRGRAYNEQFF. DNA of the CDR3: TGTGCCAGCAGCTTAGGATACAGGGGGAGGGCCTACAATGAGCAGTTCTTC.

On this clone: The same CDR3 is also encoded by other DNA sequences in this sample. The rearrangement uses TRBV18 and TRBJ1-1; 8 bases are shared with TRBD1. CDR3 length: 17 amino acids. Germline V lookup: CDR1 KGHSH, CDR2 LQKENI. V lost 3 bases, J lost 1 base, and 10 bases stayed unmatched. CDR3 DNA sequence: TGTGCCAGCTCACCGGGCGAAGTAGGGACAGGGAACACTGAAGCTTTCTTT. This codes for CASSPGEVGTGNTEAFF.

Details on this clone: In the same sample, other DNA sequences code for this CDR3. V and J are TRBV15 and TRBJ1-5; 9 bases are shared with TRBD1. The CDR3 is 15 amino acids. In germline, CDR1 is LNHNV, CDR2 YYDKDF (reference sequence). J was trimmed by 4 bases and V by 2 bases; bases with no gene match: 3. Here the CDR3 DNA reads TGTGCCACCAGCAGAACAGGGGGCTTAAATCAGCCCCAGCATTTT. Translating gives CATSRTGGLNQPQHF.

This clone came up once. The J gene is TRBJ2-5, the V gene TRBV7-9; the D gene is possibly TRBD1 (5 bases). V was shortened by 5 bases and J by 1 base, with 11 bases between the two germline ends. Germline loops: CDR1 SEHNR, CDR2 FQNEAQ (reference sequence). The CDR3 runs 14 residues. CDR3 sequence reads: CASSRTSAQETQYF. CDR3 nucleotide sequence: TGTGCCAGCAGCCGGACAAGTGCCCAAGAGACCCAGTACTTC.

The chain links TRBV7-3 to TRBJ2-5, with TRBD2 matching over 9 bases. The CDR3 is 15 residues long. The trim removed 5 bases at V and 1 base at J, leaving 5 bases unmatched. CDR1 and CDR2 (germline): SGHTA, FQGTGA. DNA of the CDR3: TGTGCCAGCAGCCCGACTAGCGGACGCCAAGAGACCCAGTACTTC. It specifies CASSPTSGRQETQYF.